The 26 T cell receptor beta chains below come from one sample, sequenced in a study of blood T cells in healthy people across ages. Combining a sample-barcoded 5' primer with a J-beta primer mix, a second PCR ran for about 7 to 11 cycles. A single record per CDR3 protein comes from TCRdb applying MiXCR to the 5' RACE reads. Among approximately 1,700,000 distinct CDR3 sequences listed, approximately 40% were seen once. Sequenced sample: blood. The source is a human donor in good health.

This chain connects TRBV15 to TRBJ2-3, with D maybe TRBD2 (5 bases). Trimming pared 6 bases from V and 1 base from J, leaving 14 bases between. The CDR3 is made up of 15 amino acids. In germline, CDR1 is LNHNV, CDR2 YYDKDF (reference sequence). The CDR3, as DNA: TGTGCCACCAGTATTAATCACGGGGGCACAGATACGCAGTATTTT. The encoded protein is CATSINHGGTDTQYF.

This clonotype has a handful of counts. The rearrangement uses TRBV5-1 and TRBJ1-5; D is unresolved. There are 15 residues in the CDR3. Trimming left V 4 bases short and J 5 bases short, with 16 bases between. Per the germline V gene, CDR1 is SGHRS and CDR2 is YFSETQ. The CDR3 DNA reads as TGCGCCAGCAGCCTGGAACCCGGGCTCGATCAGCCCCAGCATTTT. Protein sequence: CASSLEPGLDQPQHF.

This clonotype has more than one count but fewer than ten. The chain is built from TRBV4-2 and TRBJ2-2; D unresolved. This CDR3 is 16 amino acids long. Per the germline V gene, CDR1 is LGHNA and CDR2 is YNFKEQ. Trimming stripped 0 bases from V and 0 bases from J, with 8 bases between. The CDR3 region has the DNA TGTGCCAGCAGCCAAGAAGACCGCACGAACACCGGGGAGCTGTTTTTT. This encodes CASSQEDRTNTGELFF.

The gene calls are TRBV6-1 and TRBJ2-1; D uncertain. V shed 6 bases and J shed 2 bases, with 20 bases lying between them. CDR1 is MNHNS, CDR2 SASEGT, per germline. This CDR3 is built from 17 residues. As DNA, the CDR3 is TGTGCCAGCAGCCCTTCGAATAATTATAACCCCTACAATGAGCAGTTCTTC. Translated: CASSPSNNYNPYNEQFF.

The V call is TRBV19, the J call TRBJ1-6, with a possible D match to TRBD1 (6 bases). Germline V CDR1 and CDR2: LNHDA, SQIVND (reference sequence). Trimming shortened V by 8 bases and J by 9 bases, and 14 bases separated the two germline ends. The CDR3 loop spans 13 amino acids. The CDR3 here is CASRGGGTSPLHF. The DNA for the CDR3 is TGTGCCAGTCGAGGGGGGGGAACTTCACCCCTCCACTTT. The full variable domain, in which reference TRBV19 and TRBJ1-6 provide the parts outside the CDR3, is DGGITQSPKYLFRKEGQNVTLSCEQNLNHDAMYWYRQDPGQGLRLIYYSQIVNDFQKGDIAEGYSVSREKKESFPLTVTSAQKNPTAFYLCASRGGGTSPLHFGNGTRLTVT.

This clonotype was observed a handful of times. The V call is TRBV24-1, the J call TRBJ2-7; 10 nucleotides match TRBD1. The CDR3 is 16 amino acids. Germline V CDR1 and CDR2: KGHDR, SFDVKD. Trimming at V came to 5 bases and at J to 3 bases, leaving 9 bases not matched to a gene. CDR3 DNA sequence: TGTGCCACCAGTGTTCTGGACAGGGGGGTGGGCTACGAGCAGTACTTC. This gives the protein CATSVLDRGVGYEQYF.

The chain employs TRBV7-9 and TRBJ1-1; no clear D. CDR1 and CDR2 from the germline V gene are SEHNR and FQNEAQ (reference sequence). V gave up 5 bases and J gave up 5 bases, with 15 bases separating them. The CDR3 spans 14 residues. CDR3 region: CASSPNGPYTEAFF. The DNA of the CDR3 is TGTGCCAGCAGCCCCAACGGTCCGTATACTGAAGCTTTCTTT. Full variable domain (missing parts from reference TRBV7-9 and TRBJ1-1): DTGVSQNPRHKITKRGQNVTFRCDPISEHNRLYWYRQTLGQGPEFLTYFQNEAQLEKSRLLSDRFSAERPKGSFSTLEIQRTEQGDSAMYLCASSPNGPYTEAFFGQGTRLTVV.

This clonotype occurred a few times. The gene calls are TRBV10-3 and TRBJ2-5, with 8 nucleotides matching TRBD2. J lost 4 bases, V lost 0 bases, and 10 bases had no gene match. The CDR3 contains 17 residues. Per germline, CDR1 ENHRY and CDR2 SYGVKD. CDR3 sequence (DNA): TGTGCCATCAGTGAGTCCGCGGGGGGAGTCACAGGAGAGACCCAGTACTTC. As protein: CAISESAGGVTGETQYF.

This clonotype was seen a handful of times. This chain joins TRBV20-1 and TRBJ2-7; either TRBD1 or TRBD2 may fit D (5 bases each). Germline CDR1 and CDR2: DFQATT and SNEGSKA (reference sequence). The CDR3 spans 13 residues. V was shortened by 6 bases and J by 3 bases, with 15 bases between the two germline ends. The CDR3 loop reads CSADEGISYEQYF. The CDR3 DNA reads TGCAGTGCGGACGAGGGGATCAGCTACGAGCAGTACTTC.

This clonotype was recorded many times. The chain carries TRBV29-1 and TRBJ1-2; tentative D call: TRBD1 (6 bases). The germline V gene encodes CDR1 SQVTM and CDR2 ANQGSEA. This CDR3 is 12 amino acids long. Trimming removed 7 bases at V and 7 bases at J, with 16 bases between. CDR3 nucleotides: TGCAGCGCAACTACAGGGTCGCTTGGCTACACCTTC. Translating gives CSATTGSLGYTF.

This chain uses TRBV30 with TRBJ2-5; unclear D gene. From germline, CDR1 is GTSNPN and CDR2 SVGIG (reference sequence). CDR3 length: 14 amino acids. V shed 2 bases and J shed 2 bases, with 12 bases lying between them. CDR3: CAWSRGRGQETQYF. In nucleotides, the CDR3 is TGTGCCTGGAGTCGAGGCAGAGGACAAGAGACCCAGTACTTC.

V and J are TRBV29-1 and TRBJ1-3, with D possibly being TRBD1 (5 bases). The V gene lost 2 bases and the J gene lost 4 bases, with 12 bases spanning the gap. The CDR3 is 14 amino acids. In germline, CDR1 is SQVTM, CDR2 ANQGSEA. The CDR3 coding sequence is TGCAGCGTTGAAAGGGGCCGGGGAGGAAACACCATATATTTT. This sequence encodes CSVERGRGGNTIYF.

This chain connects TRBV7-2 to TRBJ2-5; D is possibly TRBD1 (5 bases). This CDR3 spans 18 amino acids. Germline V gives CDR1 SGHTA, CDR2 FQGNSA. Trimming shortened V by 5 bases and J by 1 base, and 23 bases separated the two germline ends. The CDR3 is CASSLTVRVVRAQETQYF. CDR3 nucleotide sequence: TGTGCCAGCAGCCTCACAGTCAGGGTTGTAAGGGCCCAAGAGACCCAGTACTTC.

This chain joins TRBV5-1 and TRBJ2-1, with unresolved D. CDR3 length: 15 amino acids. Trimming took 0 bases from V and 5 from J, leaving 12 bases between them. The germline V gene has CDR1 SGHRS and CDR2 YFSETQ. The CDR3 region is CASSLDSSPNNEQFF. In DNA form, the CDR3 reads TGCGCCAGCAGCTTGGATAGTAGCCCAAACAATGAGCAGTTCTTC.

This clonotype was seen a handful of times. V and J are TRBV29-1 and TRBJ2-3, with a tentative D call TRBD1 (6 bases). The V and J ends lost 4 bases and 2 bases respectively, with 13 bases between them. CDR1 is SQVTM, CDR2 ANQGSEA, per germline. The CDR3 has 14 residues. Here the CDR3 reads CSVARQVSTDTQYF. The CDR3 nucleotides are TGCAGCGTTGCCCGACAGGTATCCACAGATACGCAGTATTTT.

The chain uses TRBV20-1 and TRBJ1-5; D unclear. This CDR3 is built from 13 residues. The germline CDR1 and CDR2 sequences are DFQATT and SNEGSKA (reference sequence). The V and J ends lost 4 bases and 5 bases respectively, with 12 bases between them. The CDR3 DNA is TGCAGTGCTATGAGTACATGGGATCAGCCCCAGCATTTT. Encoded protein: CSAMSTWDQPQHF.

This chain joins TRBV20-1 and TRBJ2-1; 9 nucleotides align to TRBD2. V dropped 0 bases and J dropped 4; count of bases not matched to a gene: 7. This CDR3 has 16 residues. Looked up from germline, CDR1 is DFQATT and CDR2 is SNEGSKA (reference sequence). This CDR3 reads CSARDVRGGVYNEQFF. In nucleotides, the CDR3 is TGCAGTGCTAGAGATGTCCGCGGGGGGGTATACAATGAGCAGTTCTTC.

This sequence joins TRBV20-1 and TRBJ2-1, with 7 bases matching TRBD2. The V gene's germline CDR1 is DFQATT and CDR2 SNEGSKA (reference sequence). Unmatched junction bases numbered 10, after V lost 6 bases and J lost 5 bases. The CDR3 has 14 amino acids. The CDR3 spells CSAGGEKVDNEQFF. DNA of the CDR3: TGCAGTGCGGGGGGGGAAAAGGTGGACAATGAGCAGTTCTTC.

This clonotype was found once. The CDR3 reads CASSPLTRFYNEQFF. CDR3 in DNA: TGTGCCAGCTCACCACTAACCAGATTCTACAATGAGCAGTTCTTC. The chain combines TRBV18 with TRBJ2-1; D is unresolved. The CDR3 length is 15 residues. Germline V CDR1 and CDR2: KGHSH, LQKENI. Trimming removed 1 base from V and 3 bases from J, with 10 bases in between.

The J gene is TRBJ2-7, the V gene TRBV6-5; 8 bases line up with TRBD2. CDR3 length: 14 residues. The V segment lost 4 bases and the J segment 2 bases; nucleotides outside the gene matches: 4. Germline CDR1 MNHEY, CDR2 SVGAGI. In DNA, the CDR3 is TGTGCCAGCAGTTTCACTAGCGGACCCTACGAGCAGTACTTC. Residues: CASSFTSGPYEQYF.

V gene TRBV9 combines with J gene TRBJ2-1; D tentatively reads TRBD1 or TRBD2 (5 bases each). The tail of the sequence fits TRBJ2-7 better, so the J call may be wrong. The CDR3 loop spans 17 amino acids. CDR1 is SGDLS and CDR2 is YYNGEE in the germline V gene. CDR3 sequence (DNA): TGTGCCAGCAGCGTAGGTAACGAGGGGCCCTCCTACAATGAGCAGTACTTC. Its protein product is CASSVGNEGPSYNEQYF.

The chain recombines TRBV12-3 or TRBV12-4 with TRBJ2-3; TRBD1 might be the D (5 bases). CDR3 length: 13 amino acids. V was trimmed by 8 bases and J by 1 base, leaving 10 bases between them. The CDR3 sequence is CASEKQGTDTQYF. For the CDR3, the DNA is TGTGCCAGCGAAAAACAGGGCACAGATACGCAGTATTTT.

In its sample, this clonotype was seen a few times. The chain recombines TRBV4-2 with TRBJ2-7; 10 bases align to TRBD1. Germline lookup yields CDR1 LGHNA and CDR2 YNFKEQ. With 3 bases clipped from V and 2 bases from J, the junction kept 7 bases outside the gene matches. The CDR3 is made up of 16 amino acids. The DNA of the CDR3 is TGTGCCAGCAGCCAGCCCTGGACAGGGGGAACCTACGAGCAGTACTTC. As protein: CASSQPWTGGTYEQYF.

This clonotype was detected a few times. The J gene is TRBJ1-2, the V gene TRBV6-2 or TRBV6-3; no definite D call. The length of the CDR3 is 11 residues. Germline CDR1 reads MNHEY; CDR2 reads SVGEGT. V lost 8 bases and J 8 bases, leaving 12 bases between the germline ends. CDR3 amino acids: CASGEFGGYTF. The CDR3 coding sequence is TGTGCCAGCGGTGAATTTGGGGGCTACACCTTC.

This chain joins TRBV9 and TRBJ1-5; D not resolved. CDR1 and CDR2 (germline): SGDLS, YYNGEE. V lost 0 bases and J 6 bases, leaving 13 bases between the germline ends. CDR3 length: 15 amino acids. The CDR3 nucleotides read TGTGCCAGCAGCGTAGGACATGGAGGGAGTCAGCCCCAGCATTTT. This translates into CASSVGHGGSQPQHF. The whole variable domain, filled in from reference TRBV9 and TRBJ1-5, reads DSGVTQTPKHLITATGQRVTLRCSPRSGDLSVYWYQQSLDQGLQFLIQYYNGEERAKGNILERFSAQQFPDLHSELNLSSLELGDSALYFCASSVGHGGSQPQHFGDGTRLSIL.

This clonotype was recorded at least ten times. One junction end disagrees with the germline gene, perhaps due to a read error. CDR3 sequence reads: CASSLAASGANVLTF. The CDR3 DNA is TGTGCCAGCAGCTTAGCAGCCTCTGGGGCCAACGTCCTGACTTTC. This sequence joins TRBV5-1 and TRBJ2-6; D is undetermined. Germline CDR1 SGHRS, CDR2 YFSETQ. This CDR3 is 15 amino acids long.